Detailed here is one T cell receptor (beta chain). Its target is not known. Time point specified: sample taken at primary tumor resection. This sample was included in a study of spatial heterogeneity in lung cancer. TCRdb processed the 5' RACE reads anew with MiXCR; each CDR3 protein has one entry. The sample records some 100,000 distinct CDR3 sequences, approximately 12% being singletons. Findings and limits, study-wide: At resection, ubiquitous expanded tumor TCRs appeared in blood more than at follow-up.

CDR1 and CDR2 (germline): SGHTA, FQGNSA. With 0 bases removed from V and 1 base from J, the gap between germline ends came to 9 bases. CDR3 size: 16 residues. The origin of this receptor is a male donor with early-stage non-small cell lung cancer. Sequences were derived from PBMCs, sampled at surgery. The chain uses TRBV7-2 and TRBJ2-2; D not resolved. The CDR3 coding sequence is TGTGCCAGCAGCTTAGCGTCTCCAGGGAACACCGGGGAGCTGTTTTTT. This sequence encodes CASSLASPGNTGELFF.